This TCR beta chain was retrieved from a study of radiotherapy plus CTLA-4 blockade in lung cancer (dated by TCRdb to 2017 to 2018). The study in broad terms: Among the enrolled patients, approximately 17% had an objective response, and 31% reached disease control. What the authors observed across the whole study: Early dynamic changes in blood T cell clones, together with increased serum interferon-beta after radiation, were reported as the strongest predictors of response. TCR clones derived from tumors expanded in peripheral blood after treatment with radiotherapy and ipilimumab.

The library was prepared using the immunoSEQ multiplex PCR assay. TCRdb holds this immuneACCESS table with in-frame rearrangements only. Some clones are missing; in checked studies, unresolved V genes explain under half, and the rest has no known cause. Across this sample there are over 85,000 clones, with approximately 75% seen only once. The leading ten clones occupy around 2.8% of the sample. The study tested focal radiation therapy combined with CTLA-4 blockade (ipilimumab) in patients with chemo-refractory metastatic non-small-cell lung cancer. As concerns this clone: It lacks a known antigen. Qualities for individual bases were not recorded, and no much larger clone is one base off.

CDR1 MRHNA and CDR2 SNTAGT were looked up in the germline V gene. The CDR3 runs 15 amino acids, cysteine and phenylalanine included. The read is trimmed to its CDR3 DNA, 45 bases read in frame from base 1. V lost 2 bases and J lost 3 bases; the stretch between them is 14 bases long. This receptor was identified in a human donor with non-small cell lung cancer who had a partial response to radiotherapy plus ipilimumab. Some clones in this sample may be carry-over from other donors' samples. The chain employs TRBV6-4 and TRBJ2-7; no D segment can be confidently identified. This specimen consisted of peripheral blood, obtained from a patient treated with radiotherapy plus ipilimumab. For the CDR3, the sequence is CASSDPESLDYEQYF. In nucleotides, the sequence is TGTGCCAGCAGTGACCCAGAATCCCTTGACTACGAGCAGTACTTC.